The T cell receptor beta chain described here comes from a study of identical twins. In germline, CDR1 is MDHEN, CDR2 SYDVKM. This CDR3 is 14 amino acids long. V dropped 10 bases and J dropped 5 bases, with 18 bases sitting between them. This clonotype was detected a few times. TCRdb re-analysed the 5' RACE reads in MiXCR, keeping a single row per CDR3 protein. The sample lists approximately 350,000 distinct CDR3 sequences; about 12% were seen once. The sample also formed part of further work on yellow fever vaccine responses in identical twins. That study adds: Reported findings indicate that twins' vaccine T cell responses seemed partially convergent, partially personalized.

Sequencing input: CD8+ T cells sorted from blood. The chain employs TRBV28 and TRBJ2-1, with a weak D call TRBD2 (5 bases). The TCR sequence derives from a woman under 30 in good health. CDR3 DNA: TGTGCCACCTTAAGGGTAGTAGCGAACAATGAGCAGTTCTTC. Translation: CATLRVVANNEQFF.